The present T cell receptor (beta chain) was sequenced within a study of T cell repertoires in cytomegalovirus infection. General observations from the study: HLA-C-restricted TCR beta clonotypes specific for CMV led the ex vivo response.

TCRdb reanalysed the reads using MiXCR and keeps one entry per CDR3 protein. This sample has 700,000 to 900,000 distinct CDR3 sequences, with about 27% found just once. This clonotype has a handful of counts. Its antigen is not known. The TCR sequence derives from a human donor in good health (CMV status not recorded). Some clones in this sample may be carry-over from other donors' samples. The sequencing used cultured CD8+ T cells from PBMCs, collected from culture after CMV antigen stimulation.

CDR3 bases: TGTGCCAGCAGAACGGCCCAAGAGACCCAGTACTTC. This sequence encodes CASRTAQETQYF. J is TRBJ2-5 and V is TRBV6-8; D is ambiguous. The CDR3 is 12 residues long. V was shortened by 6 bases and J by 1 base, with 6 bases between the two germline ends. Germline V gene sequence: CDR1 MNHGY, CDR2 SAAAGT.